This T cell receptor (beta chain) came from a study of patients and donors after allogeneic stem cell transplantation. TCRdb passed the RT-PCR reads through MiXCR, listing each CDR3 protein once. The sample carries hundreds of thousands of distinct CDR3 sequences, roughly 16% recorded once. The sample holds a few counts of this clonotype. This TCR was recovered from a human donor who was either an allogeneic HSCT recipient or a stem cell or donor lymphocyte infusion donor (not recorded which). It is not recorded whose cells these are; they may come from a transplant donor. The sample comprised blood, either unsorted or a sorted T cell fraction (not recorded which).

CDR3 sequence: CASSYSSGGVSYEQYF. In nucleotides, the CDR3 is TGCGCCAGCAGCTATTCTAGCGGGGGGGTTTCCTACGAGCAGTACTTC. The chain couples TRBV5-1 to TRBJ2-7; 12 bases match TRBD2. This CDR3 region has 16 residues. V lost 3 bases, J lost 1 base, and 5 bases stayed unmatched. Germline CDR1 is SGHRS and CDR2 is YFSETQ.